The entry below describes one T cell receptor (beta chain). The data derive from a study of blood T cell repertoires in COVID-19. Study details: Sites in the United States, Italy and Spain provided acute and convalescent COVID-19 samples.

Authors' methods: Nucleated cell counts were estimated from reference gene primer amplification. The method was immunoSEQ multiplex PCR; TCRdb's version includes in-frame clones alone and lacks a portion of them. The V and J calls and clone size come from that table; D and trimming were worked out from the DNA. Among over 200,000 clones listed, 80% to 95% were seen once. While infection was still active, Seattle patients were enrolled and then followed longitudinally. The length of the CDR3 is 17 residues. The germline gives CDR1 MNHEY, CDR2 SVGEGT. The V end was cut by 5 bases, the J end by 0 bases, with 16 bases between.

This chain connects TRBV6-2 or TRBV6-3 to TRBJ2-2; tentative D call: TRBD2 (6 bases). This clonotype was sampled from a person aged 18-35 years with COVID-19, enrolled during active disease. What was sequenced was peripheral blood. CDR3 loop: CASSPLSGSSNTGELFF. CDR3 DNA: TGTGCCAGCAGTCCACTTAGCGGCTCTTCGAACACCGGGGAGCTGTTTTTT.